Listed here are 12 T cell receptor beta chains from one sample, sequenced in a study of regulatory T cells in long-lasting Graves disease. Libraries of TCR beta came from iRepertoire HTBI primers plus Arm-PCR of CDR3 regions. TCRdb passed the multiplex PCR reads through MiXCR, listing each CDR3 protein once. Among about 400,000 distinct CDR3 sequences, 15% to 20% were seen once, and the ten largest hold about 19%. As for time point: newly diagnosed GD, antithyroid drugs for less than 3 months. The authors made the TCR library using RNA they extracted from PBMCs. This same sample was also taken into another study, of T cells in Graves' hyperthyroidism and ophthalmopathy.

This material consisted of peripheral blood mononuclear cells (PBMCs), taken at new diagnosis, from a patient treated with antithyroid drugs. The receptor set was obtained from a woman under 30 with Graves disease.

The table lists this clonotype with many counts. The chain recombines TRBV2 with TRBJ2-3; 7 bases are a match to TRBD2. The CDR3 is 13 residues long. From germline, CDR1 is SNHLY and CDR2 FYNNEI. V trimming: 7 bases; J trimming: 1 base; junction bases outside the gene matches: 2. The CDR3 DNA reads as TGTGCCAGCAATCGGGAGGGCACAGATACGCAGTATTTT. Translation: CASNREGTDTQYF.

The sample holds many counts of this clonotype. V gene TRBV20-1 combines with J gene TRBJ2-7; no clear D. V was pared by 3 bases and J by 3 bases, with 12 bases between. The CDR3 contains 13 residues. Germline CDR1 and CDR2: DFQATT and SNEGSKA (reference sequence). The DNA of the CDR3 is TGCAGTGCTAGTAAGGCAGGTCTCTACGAGCAGTACTTC. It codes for CSASKAGLYEQYF.

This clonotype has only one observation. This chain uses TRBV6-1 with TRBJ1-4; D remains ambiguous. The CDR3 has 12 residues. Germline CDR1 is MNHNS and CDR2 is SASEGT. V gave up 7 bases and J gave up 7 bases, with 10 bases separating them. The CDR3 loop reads CASTGVGEKLFF. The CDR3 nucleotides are TGTGCCAGCACTGGGGTTGGTGAAAAACTGTTTTTT.

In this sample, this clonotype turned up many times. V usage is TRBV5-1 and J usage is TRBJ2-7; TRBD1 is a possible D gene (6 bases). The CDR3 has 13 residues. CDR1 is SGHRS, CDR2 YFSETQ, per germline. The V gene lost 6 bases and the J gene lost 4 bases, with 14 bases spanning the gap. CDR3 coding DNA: TGCGCCAGCAAGCCCACAGGGCTATACGAGCAGTACTTC. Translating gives CASKPTGLYEQYF.

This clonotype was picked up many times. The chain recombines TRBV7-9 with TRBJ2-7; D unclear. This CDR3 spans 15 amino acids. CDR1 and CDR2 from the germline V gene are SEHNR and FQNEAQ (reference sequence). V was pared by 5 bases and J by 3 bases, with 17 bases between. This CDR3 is CASSPGPIADYEQYF. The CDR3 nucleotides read TGTGCCAGCAGCCCCGGCCCTATCGCGGACTACGAGCAGTACTTC.

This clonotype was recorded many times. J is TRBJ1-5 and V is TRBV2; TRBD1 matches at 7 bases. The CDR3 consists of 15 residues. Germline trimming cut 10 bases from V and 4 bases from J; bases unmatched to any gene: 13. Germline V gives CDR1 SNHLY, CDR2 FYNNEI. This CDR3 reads CATSSGDSRNQPQHF. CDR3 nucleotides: TGTGCCACCTCGTCTGGGGACAGTAGAAATCAGCCCCAGCATTTT.

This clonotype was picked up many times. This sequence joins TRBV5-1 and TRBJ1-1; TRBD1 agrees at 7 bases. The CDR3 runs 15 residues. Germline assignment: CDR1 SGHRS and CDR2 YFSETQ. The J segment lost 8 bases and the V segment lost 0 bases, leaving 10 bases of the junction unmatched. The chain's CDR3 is CASSLDGQEFFEAFF. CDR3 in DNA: TGCGCCAGCAGCTTGGATGGACAGGAGTTTTTCGAAGCTTTCTTT.

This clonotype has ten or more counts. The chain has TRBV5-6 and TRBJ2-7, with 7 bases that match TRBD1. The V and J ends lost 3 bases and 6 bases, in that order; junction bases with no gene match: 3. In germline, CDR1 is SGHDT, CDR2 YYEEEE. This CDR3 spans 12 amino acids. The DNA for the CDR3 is TGTGCCAGCAGCTATACAGGGGTCGAGCAGTACTTC. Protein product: CASSYTGVEQYF.

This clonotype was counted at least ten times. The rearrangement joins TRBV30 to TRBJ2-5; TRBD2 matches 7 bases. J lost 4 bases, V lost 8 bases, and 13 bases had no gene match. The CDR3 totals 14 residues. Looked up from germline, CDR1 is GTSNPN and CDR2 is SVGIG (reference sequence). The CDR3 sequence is CAPREAEVGETQYF. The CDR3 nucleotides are TGTGCCCCACGGGAGGCCGAGGTGGGAGAGACCCAGTACTTC.

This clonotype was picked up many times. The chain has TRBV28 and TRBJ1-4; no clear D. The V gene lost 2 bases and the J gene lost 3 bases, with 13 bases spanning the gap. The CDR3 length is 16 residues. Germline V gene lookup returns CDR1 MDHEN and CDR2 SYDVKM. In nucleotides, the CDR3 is TGTGCCAGCAGTTTACCCGGGGATGGCTCTAATGAAAAACTGTTTTTT. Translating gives CASSLPGDGSNEKLFF.

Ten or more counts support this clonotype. The CDR3 coding sequence is TGTGCCAGCAGTCCGAACCCGAGGGCAGTCGAGGAGACCCAGTACTTC. Its translation is CASSPNPRAVEETQYF. The chain couples TRBV28 to TRBJ2-5, with D possibly being TRBD2 (5 bases). V lost 5 bases and J 5 bases, leaving 21 bases between the germline ends. The CDR3 spans 16 residues. Per the germline V gene, CDR1 is MDHEN and CDR2 is SYDVKM.

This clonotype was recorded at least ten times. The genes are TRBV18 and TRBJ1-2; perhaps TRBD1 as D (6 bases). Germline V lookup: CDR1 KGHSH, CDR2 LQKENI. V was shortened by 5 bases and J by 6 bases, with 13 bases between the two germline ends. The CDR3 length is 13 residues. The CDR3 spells CASSDRKSHGYTF. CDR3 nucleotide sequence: TGTGCCAGCTCAGACAGGAAGTCCCATGGCTACACCTTC.